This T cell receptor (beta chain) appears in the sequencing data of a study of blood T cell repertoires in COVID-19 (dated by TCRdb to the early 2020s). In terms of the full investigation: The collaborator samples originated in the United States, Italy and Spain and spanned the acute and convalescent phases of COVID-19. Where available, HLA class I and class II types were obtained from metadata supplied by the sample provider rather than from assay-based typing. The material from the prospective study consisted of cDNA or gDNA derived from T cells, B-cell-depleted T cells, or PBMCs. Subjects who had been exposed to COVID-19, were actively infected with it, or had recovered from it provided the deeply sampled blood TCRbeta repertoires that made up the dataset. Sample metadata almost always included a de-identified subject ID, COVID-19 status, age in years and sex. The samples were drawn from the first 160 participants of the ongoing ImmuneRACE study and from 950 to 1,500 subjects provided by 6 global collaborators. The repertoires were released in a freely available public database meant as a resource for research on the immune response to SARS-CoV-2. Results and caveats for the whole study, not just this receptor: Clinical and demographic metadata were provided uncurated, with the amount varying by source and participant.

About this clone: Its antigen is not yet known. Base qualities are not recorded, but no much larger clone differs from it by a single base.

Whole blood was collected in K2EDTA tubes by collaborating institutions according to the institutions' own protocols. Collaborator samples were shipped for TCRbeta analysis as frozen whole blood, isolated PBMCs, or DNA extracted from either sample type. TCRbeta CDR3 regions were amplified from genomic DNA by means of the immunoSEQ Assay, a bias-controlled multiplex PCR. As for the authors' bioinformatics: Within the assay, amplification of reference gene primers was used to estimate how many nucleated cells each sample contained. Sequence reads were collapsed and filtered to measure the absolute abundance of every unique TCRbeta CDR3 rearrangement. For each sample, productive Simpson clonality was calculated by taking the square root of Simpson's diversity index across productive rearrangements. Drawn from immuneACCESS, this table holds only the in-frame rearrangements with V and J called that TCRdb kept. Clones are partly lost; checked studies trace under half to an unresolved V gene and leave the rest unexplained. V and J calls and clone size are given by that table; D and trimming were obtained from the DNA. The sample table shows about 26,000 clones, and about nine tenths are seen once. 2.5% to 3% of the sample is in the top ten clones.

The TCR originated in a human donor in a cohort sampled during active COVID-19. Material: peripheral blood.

The DNA reads TGTGCCACCAGCTCCGAGGGGGCAACTAATGAAAAACTGTTTTTT. This encodes CATSSEGATNEKLFF. This chain joins TRBV15 to TRBJ1-4; TRBD1 is a weak D gene call, 6 bases matching. The CDR3, cysteine through phenylalanine, is 15 amino acids long. Of all the DNA, just the CDR3 is kept, 45 bases in frame from base 1. The germline V gene (reference sequence) yields LNHNV for CDR1 and YYDKDF for CDR2. V loses 5 bases of germline sequence and J loses 0 bases, and the interval between the two ends is 10 bases. The entire variable domain, with the stretches around the CDR3 drawn from the reference TRBV15 and TRBJ1-4 proteins, is DAMVIQNPRYQVTQFGKPVTLSCSQTLNHNVMYWYQQKSSQAPKLLFHYYDKDFNNEADTPDNFQSRRPNTSFCFLDIRSPGLGDTAMYLCATSSEGATNEKLFFGSGTQLSVL.